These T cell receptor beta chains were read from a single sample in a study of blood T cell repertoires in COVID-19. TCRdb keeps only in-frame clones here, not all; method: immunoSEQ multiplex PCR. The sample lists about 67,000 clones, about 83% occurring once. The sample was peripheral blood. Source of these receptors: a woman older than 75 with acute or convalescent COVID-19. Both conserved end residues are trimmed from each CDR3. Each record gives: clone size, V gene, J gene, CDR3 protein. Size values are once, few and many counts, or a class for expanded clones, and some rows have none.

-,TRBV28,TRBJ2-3,ASSLTNWGSDTQY
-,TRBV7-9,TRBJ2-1,ASTPVGGESYNEQF
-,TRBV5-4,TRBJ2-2,ASSSDYLTSGELF
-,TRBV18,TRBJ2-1,ASSPGLNYNEQF
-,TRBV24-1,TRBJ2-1,ATSEADRRKDEQF
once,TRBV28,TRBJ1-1,ASRVTVMNTEAF
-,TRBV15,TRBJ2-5,ATSRPPGRETQY
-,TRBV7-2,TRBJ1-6,ASSSTGGQSPLH
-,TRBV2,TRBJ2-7,ASSEGGQPYYEQY
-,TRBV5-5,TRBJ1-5,ASSPLGTGGVGNQPQH
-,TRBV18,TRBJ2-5,ASSRDRGDQETQY
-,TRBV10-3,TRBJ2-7,AIRGGGTSYEQY
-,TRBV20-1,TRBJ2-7,SASPGTGSGEQY
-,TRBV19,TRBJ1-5,ASTPSGADFYYQPQH
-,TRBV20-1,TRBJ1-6,SAGGQGSVGPLH
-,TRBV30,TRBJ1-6,AWSVLGRSYNSPLH
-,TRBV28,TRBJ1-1,AVHSFASEAF
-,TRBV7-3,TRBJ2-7,ASSLGTSGSEQY
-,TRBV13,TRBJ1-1,ASRDRVTEAF
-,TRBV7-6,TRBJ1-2,ASSPLDTGLNYGYT
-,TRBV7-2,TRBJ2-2,ASRGPYTGELF
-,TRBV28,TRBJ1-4,ASSSGQGSLREKLF
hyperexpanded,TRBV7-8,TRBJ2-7,ASSFRTGGTYEQY
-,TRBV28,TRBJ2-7,ASSLPPAGNYEQY
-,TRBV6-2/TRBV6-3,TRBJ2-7,ASSYGTSGIVFYEQY
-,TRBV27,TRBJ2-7,ASSFRGIGYEQY
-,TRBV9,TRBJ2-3,ASSLTGGGSTDTQY
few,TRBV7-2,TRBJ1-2,ASSWPGSTYGYT